The 18 T cell receptor beta chains given below trace back to one sample, sequenced in a study of regulatory T cells in long-lasting Graves disease. Time point given: persistent/refractory GD, antithyroid drugs over 5 years with positive TRAb. PBMC RNA was the source of the TCR library. The authors built TCR beta libraries using iRepertoire HTBI primers and Arm-PCR of CDR3 regions. TCRdb called the multiplex PCR reads again in MiXCR, with one record for every CDR3 protein. Of around 340,000 distinct CDR3 sequences in the sample, roughly a fifth were seen once. Sequencing used peripheral blood mononuclear cells (PBMCs), obtained when the disease was refractory, from a patient treated with antithyroid drugs. These receptor sequences come from a female donor with Graves disease.

This clonotype was detected ten times or more. This chain uses TRBV12-3 or TRBV12-4 with TRBJ1-1; TRBD1 agrees at 9 bases. V shed 3 bases, J shed 2 bases, and the junction held 4 bases outside the gene matches. The CDR3 totals 15 residues. The CDR3 nucleotides are TGTGCCAGCAGTTTCCCGGACAGGGGAAACACTGAAGCTTTCTTT. The encoded protein is CASSFPDRGNTEAFF.

This clonotype occurred many times. This sequence joins TRBV28 and TRBJ2-7; no firm D call. Trimming took 6 bases from V and 3 from J, leaving 9 bases between them. Germline values: CDR1 MDHEN, CDR2 SYDVKM. The CDR3 is 12 amino acids. This CDR3 is CASSPDIYEQYF. The CDR3 coding sequence is TGTGCCAGCAGCCCCGACATCTACGAGCAGTACTTC.

This chain uses TRBV30 with TRBJ1-3; TRBD1 agrees at 7 bases. V lost 0 bases and J lost 2; bases outside the gene matches: 1. The CDR3 is 14 residues long. CDR1 and CDR2 (germline): GTSNPN, SVGIG (reference sequence). CDR3 protein: CAWSVGTAGNTIYF. In DNA, the CDR3 is TGTGCCTGGAGTGTAGGGACAGCTGGAAACACCATATATTTT.

V and J are TRBV6-1 and TRBJ2-2, with TRBD1 matching over 9 bases. The germline CDR1 and CDR2 sequences are MNHNS and SASEGT. Losses at the gene ends were 5 bases for V and 3 bases for J; bases not matched to a gene: 13. The CDR3 is 18 residues long. The CDR3 coding sequence is TGTGCCAGCAGTAAACCGCTCGGGACAGGGACTTACACCGGGGAGCTGTTTTTT. Translating gives CASSKPLGTGTYTGELFF.

The rearrangement uses TRBV15 and TRBJ2-5; the D is unclear. CDR1 is LNHNV, CDR2 YYDKDF, per germline (reference sequence). The CDR3 sequence is 13 residues long. Trimming removed 0 bases at V and 5 bases at J, with 7 bases between. The CDR3 DNA follows: TGTGCCACCAGCAGAGATCTAGTGGAGACCCAGTACTTC. It encodes CATSRDLVETQYF.

This clonotype was seen a single time. This chain links TRBV15 with TRBJ2-1; unclear D gene. Germline V gene data show CDR1 as LNHNV and CDR2 as YYDKDF (reference sequence). The CDR3 extends over 13 amino acids. Trimming removed 1 base at V and 5 bases at J, with 6 bases between. The CDR3 protein is CATSRGRNNEQFF. The CDR3 nucleotides read TGTGCCACCAGCAGAGGACGGAACAATGAGCAGTTCTTC.

The gene calls are TRBV2 and TRBJ2-2; TRBD2 aligns across 11 bases. Trimming cost V 6 bases and J 2 bases; bases outside gene matches: 5. Germline V gene sequence: CDR1 SNHLY, CDR2 FYNNEI. This CDR3 spans 16 amino acids. CDR3 sequence reads: CASRALAGVNTGELFF. The CDR3 region has the DNA TGTGCCAGCAGAGCACTAGCGGGGGTTAACACCGGGGAGCTGTTTTTT.

This clonotype was detected only a few times. V and J are TRBV5-8 and TRBJ2-5; D remains ambiguous. CDR1 and CDR2 from the germline V gene are SGHTS and YDEGEE. The length of the CDR3 is 12 residues. With 2 bases removed from V and 5 bases from J, the gap between germline ends came to 7 bases. The chain's CDR3 is CASSFQRETQYF. Written as DNA, the CDR3 is TGTGCCAGCAGCTTCCAGAGGGAGACCCAGTACTTC.

This clonotype was observed many times. This chain joins TRBV5-1 and TRBJ2-7, with 8 bases fitting TRBD1. V shed 4 bases and J 6 bases; nucleotides not matched to a gene: 12. Germline V gene sequence: CDR1 SGHRS, CDR2 YFSETQ. The CDR3 sequence is 15 residues long. CDR3 region: CASSRTGTARGEQYF. Here the CDR3 DNA reads TGCGCCAGCAGCCGGACAGGGACAGCGAGGGGCGAGCAGTACTTC.

This clonotype has just a few counts. The chain recombines TRBV20-1 with TRBJ1-4; D is perhaps TRBD1 (5 bases). This CDR3 is 14 amino acids long. From germline, CDR1 is DFQATT and CDR2 SNEGSKA (reference sequence). V shed 6 bases and J shed 4 bases, with 15 bases lying between them. The DNA for the CDR3 is TGCAGTGCCGATTCGGGGCCAAGTAATGAAAAACTGTTTTTT. It yields the protein CSADSGPSNEKLFF.

The chain links TRBV20-1 to TRBJ2-3, with D possibly called TRBD1 or TRBD2 (5 bases each). The V gene's germline CDR1 is DFQATT and CDR2 SNEGSKA (reference sequence). V lost 2 bases, J lost 9 bases, and 12 bases lay in between. This CDR3 contains 12 residues. In DNA form, the CDR3 reads TGCAGTGCTAGATCTGGGACGGTCACGCAGTATTTT. It specifies CSARSGTVTQYF.

This chain connects TRBV7-3 to TRBJ2-3; D is unresolved. Trimming stripped 2 bases from V and 4 bases from J, with 10 bases between. Germline CDR1 and CDR2: SGHTA and FQGTGA. This CDR3 has 14 amino acids. The DNA for the CDR3 is TGTGCCAGCAGCTTACTCGGGCCCCCAGATACGCAGTATTTT. It yields the protein CASSLLGPPDTQYF.

This clonotype was recorded many times. The chain couples TRBV28 to TRBJ2-2; no definite D call. The CDR3 totals 13 residues. With 7 bases removed from V and 1 base from J, the gap between germline ends came to 7 bases. Looked up from germline, CDR1 is MDHEN and CDR2 is SYDVKM. The CDR3 coding sequence is TGTGCCAGCAATAATCTGAACACCGGGGAGCTGTTTTTT. As protein: CASNNLNTGELFF.

V usage is TRBV5-1 and J usage is TRBJ2-1, with 11 bases lining up with TRBD2. The V and J ends lost 7 bases and 8 bases, in that order; junction bases with no gene match: 8. The CDR3 covers 14 residues. CDR1 and CDR2 from the germline V gene are SGHRS and YFSETQ. CDR3 amino acids: CASFRLAGSDEQFF. The CDR3 bases are TGCGCCAGCTTTCGACTAGCGGGGAGCGATGAGCAGTTCTTC.

This clonotype appeared many times. This rearrangement joins TRBV12-3 or TRBV12-4 to TRBJ1-1; D is possibly TRBD1 (5 bases). Trimming stripped 6 bases from V and 5 bases from J, with 22 bases between. CDR3 length: 16 amino acids. The CDR3 reads CASRTGTLEEGTEAFF. In DNA form, the CDR3 reads TGTGCCAGCAGAACCGGGACCCTCGAAGAAGGTACTGAAGCTTTCTTT.

This clonotype was seen many times. One end of the junction fails to match germline, which may point to a read error. V usage is TRBV20-1 and J usage is TRBJ1-4; D might be TRBD1 (6 bases). Germline values: CDR1 DFQATT, CDR2 SNEGSKA (reference sequence). The CDR3 spans 13 residues. In nucleotides, the CDR3 is TGCAGTGCCAGAGGGGGGACTAATGAAAAACTGTTTTTT. It codes for CSARGGTNEKLFF.

This chain links TRBV24-1 with TRBJ1-5; no clear D. CDR1 KGHDR and CDR2 SFDVKD come from the germline V gene. Trimming cost V 4 bases and J 4 bases, with 7 bases left between them. CDR3 size: 13 residues. The CDR3 loop reads CATSDRENQPQHF. For the CDR3, the DNA is TGTGCCACCAGTGACCGAGAAAATCAGCCCCAGCATTTT.

J is TRBJ1-4 and V is TRBV20-1; no reliable D call. Germline V gene sequence: CDR1 DFQATT, CDR2 SNEGSKA (reference sequence). Between the trimmed V and J ends, which lost 2 bases and 4 bases, there was a span of 2 bases. The CDR3 is made up of 11 amino acids. CDR3: CSARFNEKLFF. CDR3 sequence (DNA): TGCAGTGCTAGATTTAATGAAAAACTGTTTTTT.